The clone carrying this T cell receptor (beta chain) was seen more than once but under ten times. The antigen is undetermined. The CDR3 regions of TCR beta were amplified from RNA transcripts. Researchers ran a first-round RT-PCR on the TCR CDR3 using the HTBI primer set. TCRdb fed the multiplex PCR reads into MiXCR, producing one record per CDR3 protein. The sample carries 600,000 to 650,000 distinct CDR3 sequences, roughly 16% recorded once. The data were taken from a study of T cells in Graves' hyperthyroidism and ophthalmopathy. Study results and caveats: Ophthalmopathy got predicted by the model a median approximately 6.4 months before its onset.

Between the trimmed V and J ends, which lost 8 bases and 4 bases, there was a span of 17 bases. Germline-derived CDR1 and CDR2 are DFQATT and SNEGSKA (reference sequence). The CDR3 is 13 amino acids. Sequencing was carried out using blood. The chain couples TRBV20-1 to TRBJ2-5; D possibly corresponds to TRBD1 (6 bases). The sequence came from a woman aged 25 to 45 with Graves' hyperthyroidism. The CDR3 DNA is TGCAGTACTAAGCCCCAGGGGACAGAGACCCAGTACTTC. Residues: CSTKPQGTETQYF.